The 3 T cell receptor beta chains listed next were all sequenced from one sample in a study of Graves' ophthalmopathy and Graves' hyperthyroidism. RNA transcripts were the template, and TCR beta CDR3 regions were amplified from them. In the first round, RT-PCR was carried out with HTBI primers, and a multiplex PCR formed the second round. MiXCR, applied by TCRdb to the multiplex PCR reads, yields one record per CDR3 protein. The table shows approximately 500,000 distinct CDR3 sequences, with about an eighth occurring only once. Sequenced sample: blood. These receptors all stem from a woman aged 30 to 39 with Graves' ophthalmopathy.

This clonotype was counted between two and nine times. The chain links TRBV5-1 to TRBJ1-1; TRBD1 matches 11 bases. The trim removed 4 bases at V and 5 bases at J, leaving 10 bases unmatched. The CDR3 spans 16 residues. Germline loops: CDR1 SGHRS, CDR2 YFSETQ. Here the CDR3 reads CASSPTLGTGGTEAFF. For the CDR3, the DNA is TGCGCCAGCAGCCCCACGCTGGGGACAGGGGGGACTGAAGCTTTCTTT.

This clonotype occurred a few times. A clone one base away is much larger, so this may be a read error. The CDR3 DNA reads as TGTGCCAGTAGTATAAACCGGGACGGGAACTTCTATAGCAATCAGCCCCAGCGTTTT. Translating gives CASSINRDGNFYSNQPQRF. The chain couples TRBV19 to TRBJ1-5, with a weak D call TRBD1 (5 bases). This CDR3 comprises 19 residues. Germline V gives CDR1 LNHDA, CDR2 SQIVND (reference sequence).

This clonotype was seen ten or more times. The rearrangement joins TRBV7-9 to TRBJ2-5; 9 positions match TRBD1. Trimming cost V 5 bases and J 5 bases; bases outside gene matches: 6. This CDR3 is built from 14 residues. In germline, CDR1 is SEHNR, CDR2 FQNEAQ (reference sequence). The CDR3 DNA reads as TGTGCCAGCAGCCCCGGACAGGGGATGGAGACCCAGTACTTC. Translation: CASSPGQGMETQYF.